The source of this T cell receptor (beta chain) is a study of blood T cell repertoires in COVID-19. The CDR3 length is 15 residues. The germline V gene encodes CDR1 LNHDA and CDR2 SQIVND (reference sequence). V lost 4 bases, J lost 3 bases, and 3 bases stayed unmatched. Profiled with immunoSEQ multiplex PCR; TCRdb holds only in-frame clones, not every one. The table lists some 31,000 clones, 70% to 90% of them singletons. This clone was recorded a few times. This sequence joins TRBV19 and TRBJ2-3, with TRBD2 matching over 11 bases. The receptor was derived from a man in his 70s with active COVID-19. Sequencing input: peripheral blood. The CDR3 region has the DNA TGTGCCAGTAGTAAGGCTAGCGGGAGGACAGATACGCAGTATTTT. Protein: CASSKASGRTDTQYF.